The sequence of this T cell receptor beta chain was determined in a study of shared clonotypes between healthy human individuals. The CD4+ fraction was divided into a CD45RA+ naive subset and a CD45RA-negative memory subset. To note about this clone: Its antigen is unknown.

Sorted-subset replicate PCRs used 150 to 200 ng DNA, approximately 27,000 T cell genomes. Original methodology: Filtering was not the same, since immunoSEQ gave junction-only sequences without quality scores. Libraries were prepared by immunoSEQ multiplex PCR; TCRdb keeps only in-frame clonotypes and omits some of them. That table supplies the V and J calls and clone size; D and trimming were determined from the DNA. The sample lists a few million clones; over 85% were seen once. Overall study findings and caveats: Sharing of clonotypes among donors was expected to vary with sequencing depth.

The sequenced material came from naive CD4+ T cells from PBMCs. Stated subset: CD45RA+ positively selected. The origin of this receptor is a man aged 18 to 30 in good health. Some clones in this sample may be carry-over from other donors' samples.

CDR3 loop: CASSIPGTQYGYTF. Written as DNA, the CDR3 is TGTGCCAGTAGTATCCCCGGGACACAGTATGGCTACACCTTC. V usage is TRBV19 and J usage is TRBJ1-2, with D possibly TRBD1 on 6 matching bases. V lost 3 bases to trimming and J lost 5 bases, with 13 bases between them. The CDR3 is 14 amino acids. Looked up from germline, CDR1 is LNHDA and CDR2 is SQIVND (reference sequence).